The clone carrying this T cell receptor beta chain came up a few times. The antigen remains undetermined. Researchers built TCR beta libraries using quantitative 5'-RACE with molecular barcodes. Using its own MiXCR run on the 5' RACE reads, TCRdb lists one record per CDR3 protein. The data show around 140,000 distinct CDR3 sequences, with under 20% seen just once and about 30% held by the top ten. This entry is derived from a study of CD8 T cells in ankylosing spondylitis. Study outcomes and limitations: Earlier reports found some motif variants in synovial fluid and blood in reactive arthritis. The authors reported significant enrichment of disease-linked clones in matched ankylosing spondylitis synovial fluid. CD8+ by phenotype, disease-linked clones were relatively rare in peripheral blood. What seemed typical of ankylosing spondylitis blood was a TCR beta motif built from about 8 highly homologous variants.

This CDR3 is 16 amino acids long. The V gene end was trimmed by 2 bases and the J gene end by 0 bases; junction bases not matched to a gene: 1. Germline V CDR1 and CDR2: MNHEY, SVGAGI. This clonotype originated in a male donor with ankylosing spondylitis. Sequencing input: blood, either unsorted or a sorted T cell fraction (not recorded which). The V call is TRBV6-5, the J call TRBJ1-6, with 7 bases lining up with TRBD1. For the CDR3, the DNA is TGTGCCAGCAGTTACAGGGACAGCTCCTATAATTCACCCCTCCACTTT. This translates into CASSYRDSSYNSPLHF.